Below are 24 T cell receptor beta chains sequenced from a single sample in a study of CD8+ T cells in alopecia areata. Reverse transcription of extracted RNA yielded cDNA, which provided the sequencing template. Repertoires were generated with immunoSEQ multiplex PCR, while TCRdb's copy carries only in-frame clones and drops some. Of some 120,000 clones listed, around 45% are singletons. Sequencing was carried out using NKG2D-low CD8+ T cells sorted from blood. The receptors stem from a human donor with alopecia areata.

This clone was found once. The V gene is TRBV27, the J gene TRBJ2-1, with D uncertain. Trimming stripped 3 bases from V and 9 bases from J, with 15 bases between. CDR3 size: 14 residues. Germline CDR1 and CDR2: MNHEY and SMNVEV (reference sequence). CDR3 sequence (DNA): TGTGCCAGCAGTTTCTTGGGATCGCTCGGTGAGCAGTTCTTC. This gives the protein CASSFLGSLGEQFF.

The rearrangement uses TRBV28 and TRBJ2-7; D is unclear. Trimming pared 8 bases from V and 7 bases from J, leaving 15 bases between. Germline V CDR1 and CDR2: MDHEN, SYDVKM. The CDR3 is 12 residues long. The CDR3, as DNA: TGTGCCAGCCTGAGTCCCTGGGGAGAGCAGTACTTC. This gives the protein CASLSPWGEQYF.

The chain recombines TRBV9 with TRBJ2-1; unclear D gene. The CDR3 extends over 15 amino acids. Germline V gene sequence: CDR1 SGDLS, CDR2 YYNGEE. The V end was cut by 3 bases, the J end by 5 bases, with 15 bases between. CDR3: CASSASALVDNEQFF. The CDR3 DNA is TGTGCCAGCAGCGCGTCGGCCCTGGTAGACAATGAGCAGTTCTTC.

The sample holds a few counts of this clone. The V gene is TRBV5-1, the J gene TRBJ2-2; D unresolved. This CDR3 has 11 amino acids. The ends were cut back, 1 base at V and 7 bases at J, with 2 bases in the middle. CDR1 is SGHRS and CDR2 is YFSETQ in the germline V gene. CDR3 in DNA: TGCGCCAGCAGCTTGAGCGGGGAGCTGTTTTTT. Protein sequence: CASSLSGELFF.

The V gene is TRBV2, the J gene TRBJ2-1, with unresolved D. Germline V lookup: CDR1 SNHLY, CDR2 FYNNEI. The V and J ends lost 6 bases and 2 bases respectively, with 8 bases between them. The CDR3 sequence is 13 residues long. The DNA for the CDR3 is TGTGCCAGCAGGTACCCCACCTACAATGAGCAGTTCTTC. Translation: CASRYPTYNEQFF. The full variable domain, completed using reference TRBV2 and TRBJ2-1, is EPEVTQTPSHQVTQMGQEVILRCVPISNHLYFYWYRQILGQKVEFLVSFYNNEISEKSEIFDDQFSVERPDGSNFTLKIRSTKLEDSAMYFCASRYPTYNEQFFGPGTRLTVL.

This clone was counted between two and nine times. This chain joins TRBV18 and TRBJ2-1; unclear D gene. Per germline, CDR1 KGHSH and CDR2 LQKENI. The CDR3 totals 12 residues. V shed 4 bases and J shed 7 bases, with 8 bases lying between them. The CDR3 loop is CASSLNPNEQFF. CDR3 in DNA: TGTGCCAGCTCACTCAACCCGAATGAGCAGTTCTTC.

Here the CDR3 reads CSVVIYGNEQFF. The CDR3 coding sequence is TGCAGCGTCGTGATTTACGGCAATGAGCAGTTCTTC. This chain connects TRBV29-1 to TRBJ2-1; D not resolved. V was pared by 6 bases and J by 6 bases, with 12 bases between. The CDR3 has 12 amino acids. CDR1 and CDR2 from the germline V gene are SQVTM and ANQGSEA.

A few counts support this clone. This sequence joins TRBV29-1 and TRBJ2-1; no clear D gene. The CDR3 contains 13 residues. Germline CDR1 is SQVTM and CDR2 is ANQGSEA. Trimming removed 1 base at V and 9 bases at J, with 13 bases between. CDR3 nucleotide sequence: TGCAGCGTTGAAGGGCAGGTAGAGGTTGAGCAGTTCTTC. Translation gives CSVEGQVEVEQFF.

The chain combines TRBV27 with TRBJ2-7, with 9 bases lining up with TRBD1. V dropped 5 bases and J dropped 0; count of bases not matched to a gene: 5. The CDR3 length is 15 residues. Germline V CDR1 and CDR2: MNHEY, SMNVEV (reference sequence). The CDR3 loop is CASSPGTGSSYEQYF. The DNA for the CDR3 is TGTGCCAGCAGTCCCGGGACAGGGAGCTCCTACGAGCAGTACTTC.

This clone has a handful of counts. This chain uses TRBV29-1 with TRBJ2-7; TRBD2 matches at 7 bases. Germline V gives CDR1 SQVTM, CDR2 ANQGSEA. This CDR3 region has 13 residues. Trimming removed 3 bases from V and 3 bases from J; junction bases left unmatched: 5. CDR3 DNA sequence: TGCAGCGTTGAGGCGGGAGATGTCTACGAGCAGTACTTC. Translated: CSVEAGDVYEQYF.

The chain carries TRBV29-1 and TRBJ2-7; D may be TRBD2 (7 bases). The CDR3 contains 13 residues. Germline lookup yields CDR1 SQVTM and CDR2 ANQGSEA. Trimming removed 5 bases from V and 1 base from J, with 12 bases in between. The CDR3 DNA reads as TGCAGCGTTATGGGGGGGCAATCCTACGAGCAGTACTTC. As protein: CSVMGGQSYEQYF.

This chain connects TRBV4-1 to TRBJ2-7; D uncertain. The CDR3 contains 14 residues. The V end was cut by 0 bases, the J end by 3 bases, with 9 bases between. CDR1 and CDR2 from the germline V gene are MGHRA and YSYEKL. The CDR3 DNA reads TGCGCCAGCAGCCAAGAAGGGTTTGGCTACGAGCAGTACTTC. Protein sequence: CASSQEGFGYEQYF.

This chain connects TRBV29-1 to TRBJ2-5; D not resolved. The J call may be faulty, since TRBJ2-7 better matches the DNA end. Germline assignment: CDR1 SQVTM and CDR2 ANQGSEA. CDR3 size: 16 residues. In DNA, the CDR3 is TGCAGCGTGAGAGGAACAACCGAGTCGAGAGACTACGAGCAGTACTTC. This codes for CSVRGTTESRDYEQYF.

V and J are TRBV27 and TRBJ2-7; the D is unclear. The V end was cut by 3 bases, the J end by 6 bases, with 6 bases between. This CDR3 has 11 amino acids. CDR1 and CDR2 (germline): MNHEY, SMNVEV (reference sequence). The CDR3 bases are TGTGCCAGCAGTTTCGGGCGCGAGCAGTACTTC. Protein product: CASSFGREQYF.

V gene TRBV27 combines with J gene TRBJ2-7; D might be TRBD2 (7 bases). The CDR3 spans 15 residues. Germline V gene data show CDR1 as MNHEY and CDR2 as SMNVEV (reference sequence). V was shortened by 6 bases and J by 4 bases, with 19 bases between the two germline ends. The CDR3 coding sequence is TGTGCCAGCAGGTTGGATGGGGGGGCCTCTTACGAGCAGTACTTC. Protein sequence: CASRLDGGASYEQYF.

V usage is TRBV29-1 and J usage is TRBJ1-1, with TRBD1 as a possible D gene (6 bases). Germline-derived CDR1 and CDR2 are SQVTM and ANQGSEA. The V end was cut by 3 bases, the J end by 1 base, with 18 bases between. This CDR3 contains 16 residues. The CDR3 coding sequence is TGCAGCGTTGAGAGCCGCGGTGGGGGCGCGAACACTGAAGCTTTCTTT. Its translation: CSVESRGGGANTEAFF.

The chain employs TRBV29-1 and TRBJ2-3, with 7 bases fitting TRBD2. V gave up 6 bases and J gave up 3 bases; unmatched junction bases: 6. CDR1 is SQVTM and CDR2 is ANQGSEA in the germline V gene. This CDR3 spans 13 amino acids. CDR3 loop: CSVYLAETDTQYF. The CDR3 bases are TGCAGCGTCTATCTAGCGGAGACAGATACGCAGTATTTT.

There are a few counts of this clone. The chain joins TRBV4-1 to TRBJ1-1, with D possibly TRBD1 on 5 matching bases. Germline assignment: CDR1 MGHRA and CDR2 YSYEKL. This CDR3 is built from 16 residues. V was pared by 1 base and J by 6 bases, with 18 bases between. In nucleotides, the CDR3 is TGCGCCAGCAGCCAAGGGGGACTCGGGGCAGCCGCTGAAGCTTTCTTT. Translated: CASSQGGLGAAAEAFF.

This clone was picked up a small number of times. The same CDR3 is also encoded by other DNA sequences in this sample. This sequence joins TRBV7-8 and TRBJ2-1; TRBD1 matches 7 bases. The CDR3 is made up of 14 amino acids. Looked up from germline, CDR1 is SGHVS and CDR2 is FQNEAQ. J gave up 7 bases and V 0 bases, and 3 bases lay outside the gene matches. The CDR3 DNA reads TGTGCCAGCAGCTTAGCTGGCAGGGGGAATGAGCAGTTCTTC. Protein sequence: CASSLAGRGNEQFF.

The J gene is TRBJ1-1, the V gene TRBV13; possibly TRBD1 for D (5 bases). CDR1 PRHDT and CDR2 FYEKMQ come from the germline V gene (reference sequence). Trimming removed 6 bases from V and 1 base from J, with 21 bases in between. The CDR3 loop spans 17 amino acids. CDR3 amino acids: CASRKPQGQIKNTEAFF. CDR3 bases: TGTGCCAGCAGGAAACCTCAGGGTCAAATTAAGAACACTGAAGCTTTCTTT. Drawing the rest from reference TRBV13 and TRBJ1-1, the complete variable domain is AAGVIQSPRHLIKEKRETATLKCYPIPRHDTVYWYQQGPGQDPQFLISFYEKMQSDKGSIPDRFSAQQFSDYHSELNMSSLELGDSALYFCASRKPQGQIKNTEAFFGQGTRLTVV.

The chain couples TRBV6-6 to TRBJ2-5, with D hard to call. Trimming removed 0 bases from V and 5 bases from J, with 7 bases in between. The CDR3 length is 13 residues. Looked up from germline, CDR1 is MNHNY and CDR2 is SVGAGI (reference sequence). This CDR3 reads CASSYSVEETQYF. DNA of the CDR3: TGTGCCAGCAGTTACTCGGTAGAGGAGACCCAGTACTTC.

The chain has TRBV27 and TRBJ2-7, with 11 bases that match TRBD2. With V trimmed by 6 bases and J by 2 bases, 6 bases remained unmatched. Germline V CDR1 and CDR2: MNHEY, SMNVEV (reference sequence). CDR3 size: 15 residues. The CDR3 protein is CASSPGTSGTYEQYF. The DNA of the CDR3 is TGTGCCAGCAGCCCCGGGACTAGCGGCACCTACGAGCAGTACTTC.

This clone was seen a few times. The chain employs TRBV5-6 and TRBJ2-1; unclear D gene. Looked up from germline, CDR1 is SGHDT and CDR2 is YYEEEE. The CDR3 consists of 16 residues. V was cut by 2 bases and J by 6 bases, with 18 bases left in between. CDR3 protein: CASSFGYTGTINEQFF. CDR3 coding DNA: TGTGCCAGCAGCTTCGGGTACACCGGTACCATCAATGAGCAGTTCTTC.

In this sample, this clone turned up a few times. The V and J genes are TRBV29-1 and TRBJ1-2, with D uncertain. Germline V lookup: CDR1 SQVTM, CDR2 ANQGSEA. This CDR3 is built from 9 residues. V was clipped by 7 bases and J by 8 bases, with 8 bases between them. The CDR3 is CSGGEGYTF. CDR3 in DNA: TGCAGCGGTGGGGAGGGCTACACCTTC.